This T cell receptor (beta chain) was found in a study of T cells in Graves' hyperthyroidism and ophthalmopathy. The source material, RNA transcripts, was used to amplify TCR beta CDR3 regions. Researchers ran a first-round RT-PCR on the TCR CDR3 using the HTBI primer set. A single record per CDR3 protein comes from TCRdb applying MiXCR to the multiplex PCR reads. The table has approximately 360,000 distinct CDR3 sequences, roughly 25% seen once. Trimming took 0 bases from V and 6 from J, leaving 12 bases between them. CDR3 size: 15 residues. CDR1 and CDR2 (germline): SGHTA, FQGNSA. The sample was blood. This TCR was recovered from a man in his fifties or sixties with Graves' hyperthyroidism. The chain links TRBV7-2 to TRBJ1-5; D not certain. CDR3 nucleotide sequence: TGTGCCAGCAGCTTAGCTGGCCAGGAGGGTCAGCCCCAGCATTTT. Protein product: CASSLAGQEGQPQHF. The full variable domain, in which reference TRBV7-2 and TRBJ1-5 provide the parts outside the CDR3, is GAGVSQSPSNKVTEKGKDVELRCDPISGHTALYWYRQSLGQGLEFLIYFQGNSAPDKSGLPSDRFSAERTGGSVSTLTIQRTQQEDSAVYLCASSLAGQEGQPQHFGDGTRLSIL.